Presented here are 9 T cell receptor beta chains from one specimen sequenced in a study of beta chain features in type 1 diabetes. The study reverse transcribed the entire isolated RNA, so it sequenced expressed TCRB transcripts. The protocol was immunoSEQ multiplex PCR, while the TCRdb copy is restricted to in-frame clones and leaves out a portion. The profile shows 390,000 or so clones, about 14% of them singletons. Sequencing used naive CD4+ T cells from blood. The receptors come from a man aged 30 to 39 in good health.

The chain employs TRBV5-1 and TRBJ2-5; no firm D call. This CDR3 contains 12 residues. CDR1 SGHRS and CDR2 YFSETQ come from the germline V gene. V lost 4 bases to trimming and J lost 2 bases, with 6 bases between them. This CDR3 reads CASSAHQETQYF. CDR3 DNA sequence: TGCGCCAGCAGCGCACATCAAGAGACCCAGTACTTC. The full variable domain, in which reference TRBV5-1 and TRBJ2-5 provide the parts outside the CDR3, is KAGVTQTPRYLIKTRGQQVTLSCSPISGHRSVSWYQQTPGQGLQFLFEYFSETQRNKGNFPGRFSGRQFSNSRSEMNVSTLELGDSALYLCASSAHQETQYFGPGTRLLVL.

This clone was counted only a few times. V is TRBV13 and J is TRBJ1-2; 8 positions match TRBD1. Germline trimming cut 4 bases from V and 3 bases from J; bases unmatched to any gene: 10. The CDR3 is 16 residues long. Germline V gives CDR1 PRHDT, CDR2 FYEKMQ (reference sequence). The CDR3 DNA is TGTGCCAGCAGCTCCCGAAGGACAGGGCTCGACTATGGCTACACCTTC. Translated: CASSSRRTGLDYGYTF.

The chain links TRBV4-1 to TRBJ2-3; tentative D call: TRBD2 (6 bases). The CDR3 extends over 14 amino acids. Germline-derived CDR1 and CDR2 are MGHRA and YSYEKL. V was pared by 4 bases and J by 5 bases, with 13 bases between. The CDR3 bases are TGCGCCAGCAGCCTCGGGACTGGAGGAGATACGCAGTATTTT. Protein product: CASSLGTGGDTQYF.

This clone has just a few counts. The chain employs TRBV18 and TRBJ2-3; unclear D gene. In germline, CDR1 is KGHSH, CDR2 LQKENI. The V end lost 2 bases, the J end lost 6 bases, and 15 bases lay between the germline ends. The CDR3 extends over 15 amino acids. CDR3 residues: CASSPTIAKPDTQYF. The CDR3 nucleotides are TGTGCCAGCTCACCAACGATAGCAAAACCCGATACGCAGTATTTT.

This clone was seen a few times. The chain uses TRBV6-1 and TRBJ2-4; 7 bases line up with TRBD1. The CDR3 loop spans 12 amino acids. Germline values: CDR1 MNHNS, CDR2 SASEGT. Germline trimming cut 5 bases from V and 8 bases from J; bases unmatched to any gene: 3. CDR3 sequence (DNA): TGTGCCAGCAGTCCAGGGGGACACATTCAGTACTTC. It specifies CASSPGGHIQYF.

The chain employs TRBV10-3 and TRBJ2-5; TRBD2 agrees at 9 bases. The CDR3 is 14 residues long. Germline CDR1 reads ENHRY; CDR2 reads SYGVKD. With V trimmed by 6 bases and J by 5 bases, 7 bases remained unmatched. The CDR3 DNA reads as TGTGCCATCAGGACCGGGACTAGCAGGGAGACCCAGTACTTC. Its translation: CAIRTGTSRETQYF.

The sample holds a few counts of this clone. J is TRBJ2-2 and V is TRBV4-1, with 9 bases identical to TRBD1. Germline V CDR1 and CDR2: MGHRA, YSYEKL. The trim removed 4 bases at V and 3 bases at J, leaving 3 bases unmatched. The length of the CDR3 is 15 residues. The CDR3 DNA sequence: TGCGCCAGCAGCCGGGACAGGGTGTACACCGGGGAGCTGTTTTTT. Its protein product is CASSRDRVYTGELFF.

This clone was counted only a few times. The chain couples TRBV12-5 to TRBJ2-5; D possibly corresponds to TRBD2 (7 bases). CDR1 is LGHNT and CDR2 is FRNRAP in the germline V gene. Trimming pared 4 bases from V and 1 base from J, leaving 10 bases between. CDR3 length: 14 amino acids. The CDR3 sequence is CASGSRGPQETQYF. CDR3 nucleotide sequence: TGTGCTAGTGGTTCGCGGGGGCCCCAAGAGACCCAGTACTTC. Supplemented by reference TRBV12-5 and TRBJ2-5, the full variable domain reads DARVTQTPRHKVTEMGQEVTMRCQPILGHNTVFWYRQTMMQGLELLAYFRNRAPLDDSGMPKDRFSAEMPDATLATLKIQPSEPRDSAVYFCASGSRGPQETQYFGPGTRLLVL.

The rearrangement uses TRBV7-6 and TRBJ2-5; 12 bases fit TRBD2. The germline CDR1 and CDR2 sequences are SGHVS and FNYEAQ. Trimming at V came to 4 bases and at J to 4 bases, leaving 10 bases not matched to a gene. The CDR3 spans 17 residues. CDR3 sequence reads: CASSSGSTSGGGETQYF. The CDR3 coding sequence is TGTGCCAGCAGCTCCGGATCGACTAGCGGGGGTGGAGAGACCCAGTACTTC.